This T cell receptor (beta chain) was captured in a study of cytomegalovirus exposure and HLA in healthy donors. Study-wide background: The 120 or so validation repertoires were reported in a later analysis to have been generated on the same platform as the roughly 720 first-cohort repertoires. Findings and limits, study-wide: Rare TCR sequences predominated, though certain public TCRs were found in many donors. Subsequent analysis revealed that first-cohort TCR clusters tended to co-occur in the 90 to 150 validation repertoires. Some TCR beta chains (164 of them) were listed as cytomegalovirus-associated.

J was trimmed by 5 bases and V by 2 bases; bases with no gene match: 4. Germline V CDR1 and CDR2: KGHSH, LQKENI. CDR3 length equals 14 residues. Clones were read by immunoSEQ multiplex PCR, and TCRdb kept only the in-frame ones, dropping some. The sample consists of around 220,000 clones, over 70% of them appearing once. As for this clone: No antigen is known for it.

The receptor comes from a woman in her 30s in good health and CMV-seropositive. This chain uses TRBV18 with TRBJ2-5, with 8 bases fitting TRBD1. The sequenced material came from PBMCs. The CDR3 DNA reads as TGTGCCAGCTCACCAACCTACAGGGGGGAGACCCAGTACTTC. Its translation is CASSPTYRGETQYF.